This T cell receptor (beta chain) was sequenced for a study of shared clonotypes between healthy human individuals. Per germline, CDR1 SGHAT and CDR2 FQNNGV. The CDR3 is 13 amino acids. V lost 5 bases to trimming and J lost 2 bases, with 9 bases between them. A word on this clone: Its antigen is not known.

In the authors' workflow: Without quality scores, immunoSEQ junctional reads could not be filtered like full-length reads. Profiled with immunoSEQ multiplex PCR; TCRdb holds only in-frame clones, not every one. V and J calls plus clone size are reproduced from that table; the DNA served to infer D and trimming. The sample lists about 2 million clones, 95% occurring once. Whole-study results and caveats: Researchers sampled blood only, noting tissue repertoires likely differ. Among the subsets, naive ones generally showed larger estimated richness than memory ones.

This chain joins TRBV11-2 and TRBJ2-5; TRBD2 might be the D (5 bases). The receptor's source is a man aged 18 to 29 in good health. Sequenced sample: naive CD4+ T cells sorted from blood. Documented subset: CD45RA+ positively selected. CDR3 amino acids: CASSLWEQETQYF. In nucleotides, the CDR3 is TGTGCCAGCAGCCTCTGGGAGCAAGAGACCCAGTACTTC.